Detailed here is one TCR beta chain. Generated by immunoSEQ multiplex PCR, the TCRdb table keeps only in-frame clones and is missing some. Seen here are roughly 110,000 clones, 80% to 95% observed once, and the top ten hold 1.5%. This sample stems from a study of T cell changes during pregnancy in multiple sclerosis. The sequence derives from a female donor with multiple sclerosis, enrolled in a pregnancy study. Sequencing was performed on peripheral blood, taken in the third trimester of pregnancy.

The CDR3 nucleotides are TGTGCCAGCAGTCTGCGCGGGAACACCGGGGAGCTGTTTTTT. Translated, it gives CASSLRGNTGELFF. This chain joins TRBV6-6 and TRBJ2-2; D is unresolved. From germline, CDR1 is MNHNY and CDR2 SVGAGI (reference sequence). V lost 5 bases and J 1 base, leaving 8 bases between the germline ends. This CDR3 spans 14 amino acids.